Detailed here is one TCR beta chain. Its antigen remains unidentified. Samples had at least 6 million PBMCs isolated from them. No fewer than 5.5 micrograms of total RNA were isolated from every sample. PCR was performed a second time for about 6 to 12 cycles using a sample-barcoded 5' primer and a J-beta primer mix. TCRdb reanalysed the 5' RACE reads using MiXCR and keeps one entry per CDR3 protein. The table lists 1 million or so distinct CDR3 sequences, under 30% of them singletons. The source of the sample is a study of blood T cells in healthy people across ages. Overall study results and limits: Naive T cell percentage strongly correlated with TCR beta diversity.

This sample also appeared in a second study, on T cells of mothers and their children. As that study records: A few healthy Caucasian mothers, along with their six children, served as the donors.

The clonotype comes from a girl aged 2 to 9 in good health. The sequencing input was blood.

The chain's CDR3 is CSVQRLGQTSSYNEQFF. In DNA, the CDR3 is TGCAGCGTCCAGCGTCTGGGACAAACGAGCTCCTACAATGAGCAGTTCTTC. The V and J genes are TRBV29-1 and TRBJ2-1; D might be TRBD1 (6 bases). Per the germline V gene, CDR1 is SQVTM and CDR2 is ANQGSEA. The CDR3 sequence is 17 residues long. V lost 6 bases to trimming and J lost 0 bases, with 21 bases between them.